This TCR beta chain was profiled in a study of cytomegalovirus exposure and HLA in healthy donors. Study context: A later analysis reported the same platform for the 100 to 150 validation repertoires and the approximately 720 first-cohort repertoires.

Generated by immunoSEQ multiplex PCR, the TCRdb table keeps only in-frame clones and is missing some. The data hold around 150,000 clones, with about 90% observed a single time. The CDR3 is made up of 16 amino acids. Trimming took 1 base from V and 9 from J, leaving 16 bases between them. Per the germline V gene, CDR1 is MNHEY and CDR2 is SMNVEV (reference sequence). The approximately 130-subject validation cohort, separate from the 666-subject first cohort, included the donors. With respect to this clone: What it binds is unknown.

Study-wide findings and caveats: Whilst most TCR sequences proved rare, a subset of public TCRs occurred across many donors. A classifier reportedly called cytomegalovirus status with high sensitivity and specificity.

The sequencing sample was made of PBMCs. This chain connects TRBV27 to TRBJ1-6, with D possibly matching TRBD1 (5 bases). The TCR comes from a woman aged 30 to 39 in good health and CMV-seronegative. The CDR3 DNA reads TGTGCCAGCAGTTTATATCAGGGACGCGGAGGTTCACCCCTCCACTTT. Its translation is CASSLYQGRGGSPLHF.